This TCR beta chain was identified during a study of lymphopenia after photon versus proton radiotherapy. Whole-study results and caveats: Larger post-nadir TCR diversity loss correlated inversely with survival in deceased patients. Proton therapy kept repertoires fairly stable, unlike photons, which gained effector/memory cells. After lymphocyte nadir, photon-treated repertoires showed oligoclonal expansion, especially CD8+ Temra. Authors raise, but do not show, better survival with proton therapy.

Only in-frame clones appear in the TCRdb table, and some are missing; sequencing was by immunoSEQ multiplex PCR. The sample consists of 15,000 to 20,000 clones, more than 85% of them appearing once. Concerning this clone itself: The antigen remains unidentified.

The V gene lost 7 bases and the J gene lost 1 base, with 14 bases spanning the gap. Looked up from germline, CDR1 is SGHNT and CDR2 is YYREEE (reference sequence). This CDR3 contains 14 residues. This chain joins TRBV5-4 and TRBJ1-1; D not resolved. This material consisted of peripheral blood, taken from a patient treated with photon-based radiotherapy. The sequence was collected from a woman in her thirties or forties with cholangiocarcinoma. DNA for the CDR3: TGTGCCAGCTCCAGAACTTCCGGGAACACTGAAGCTTTCTTT. Protein sequence: CASSRTSGNTEAFF.